This note documents a single T cell receptor (beta chain) sequence. Its antigen is unknown. Germline V gene lookup returns CDR1 MDHEN and CDR2 SYDVKM. There are 12 residues in the CDR3. Trimming left V 6 bases short and J 5 bases short, with 8 bases between. The data originate from a study of post-analysis software for immune sequencing data. Background on the study: Included among the disease courses, which were recorded for the cohort, were relapsing-remitting, secondary progressive and progressive-relapsing multiple sclerosis.

The study, taken as a whole, reports: Patients carried roughly 5 TRBV segments more frequently than controls did, and TRBV5-6, TRBV5-1 and TRBV20-1 were among them.

The TCR beta cDNA libraries carried unique molecular identifiers. TCRdb reprocessed the PCR reads with MiXCR, giving one entry per CDR3 protein. The data contain hundreds of thousands of distinct CDR3 sequences, less than 45% of them singletons. V gene TRBV28 combines with J gene TRBJ2-1; weak D call: TRBD2 (6 bases). The sequenced material came from blood. This clonotype was obtained from a girl between 5 and 17 years old with multiple sclerosis. In nucleotides, the CDR3 is TGTGCCAGCAGGCTAGCGAACAATGAGCAGTTCTTC. Its translation is CASRLANNEQFF.